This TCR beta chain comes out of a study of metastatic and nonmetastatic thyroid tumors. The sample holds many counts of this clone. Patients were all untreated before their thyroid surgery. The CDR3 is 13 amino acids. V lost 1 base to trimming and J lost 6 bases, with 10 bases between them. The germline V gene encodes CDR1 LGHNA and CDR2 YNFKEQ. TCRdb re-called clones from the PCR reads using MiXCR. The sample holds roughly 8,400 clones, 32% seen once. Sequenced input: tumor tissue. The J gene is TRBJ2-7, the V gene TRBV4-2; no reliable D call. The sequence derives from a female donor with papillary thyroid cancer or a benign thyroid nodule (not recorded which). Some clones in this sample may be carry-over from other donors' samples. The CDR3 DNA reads TGTGCCAGCAGCCAAGTAGGAGAGTTCGAGCAGTACTTC. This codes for CASSQVGEFEQYF.